This record looks at one T cell receptor (beta chain) sequence and its context. Primers: 60 Vbeta forward and 13 Jbeta reverse. Some clones are missing from TCRdb's copy, which holds only in-frame ones; the method was immunoSEQ multiplex PCR. This repertoire shows 150,000 to 200,000 clones, 80% found once; its top ten account for around 4.5%. The CDR3 spans 15 residues. CDR1 is MDHEN, CDR2 SYDVKM, per germline. V lost 5 bases, J lost 4 bases, and 10 bases stayed unmatched. This sample stems from a study of cytomegalovirus exposure and HLA in healthy donors. The J gene is TRBJ1-2, the V gene TRBV28, with TRBD1 identical over 7 bases. The sample was PBMCs. This sequence was found in a man aged 25-45 years in good health and CMV-seronegative. The CDR3, as DNA: TGTGCCAGCAGTCCGGAGGGGGCGCGGGTCTATGGCTACACCTTC. It codes for CASSPEGARVYGYTF.